These 14 T cell receptor beta chains came from one sample sequenced in a study of cytomegalovirus exposure and HLA in healthy donors. A multiplex PCR was run with 60 Vbeta primers and 13 Jbeta primers. Produced via immunoSEQ multiplex PCR; TCRdb's table is partial and in-frame only. The specimen's table records more than 90,000 clones. The sequenced sample was PBMCs. These receptors all stem from a man aged 25 to 45 in good health and CMV-seronegative.

This chain joins TRBV5-4 and TRBJ1-1, with a tentative D call TRBD1 (6 bases). Germline V CDR1 and CDR2: SGHNT, YYREEE (reference sequence). The germline V and J ends were trimmed by 4 bases and 0 bases, with 16 bases remaining between them. This CDR3 is 16 amino acids long. The DNA of the CDR3 is TGTGCCAGCAGCCTAGGGACACAGGTAATGAACACTGAAGCTTTCTTT. This codes for CASSLGTQVMNTEAFF.

The CDR3 DNA follows: TGTGCCAGCAGCTTCGGGGAAGGCGCCTACGAGCAGTACTTC. This translates into CASSFGEGAYEQYF. The chain links TRBV7-9 to TRBJ2-7; TRBD2 is a possible D gene (5 bases). Germline V CDR1 and CDR2: SEHNR, FQNEAQ (reference sequence). V lost 3 bases and J 2 bases, leaving 11 bases between the germline ends. The CDR3 is made up of 14 amino acids.

The rearrangement uses TRBV2 and TRBJ2-5; 9 nucleotides align to TRBD1. CDR1 SNHLY and CDR2 FYNNEI come from the germline V gene. After removal of 7 bases from V and 3 bases from J, the junction contained 3 bases not matched to a gene. This CDR3 is 13 amino acids long. The CDR3 coding sequence is TGTGCCAGCAAACGGACAGGGGAAGAGACCCAGTACTTC. This translates into CASKRTGEETQYF.

The gene calls are TRBV28 and TRBJ2-7, with unresolved D. V lost 6 bases and J 2 bases, leaving 17 bases between the germline ends. Germline V gene data show CDR1 as MDHEN and CDR2 as SYDVKM. The CDR3 contains 15 residues. The chain's CDR3 is CASRPTWAPTYEQYF. The DNA for the CDR3 is TGTGCCAGCAGACCAACCTGGGCACCAACCTACGAGCAGTACTTC. The complete variable domain, with remaining parts taken from reference TRBV28 and TRBJ2-7, reads DVKVTQSSRYLVKRTGEKVFLECVQDMDHENMFWYRQDPGLGLRLIYFSYDVKMKEKGDIPEGYSVSREKKERFSLILESASTNQTSMYLCASRPTWAPTYEQYFGPGTRLTVT.

The V gene is TRBV7-3, the J gene TRBJ2-5; 7 bases fit TRBD1. V shed 5 bases and J 2 bases; nucleotides not matched to a gene: 2. This CDR3 region has 13 residues. Looked up from germline, CDR1 is SGHTA and CDR2 is FQGTGA. CDR3 loop: CASSRGQQETQYF. The CDR3, as DNA: TGTGCCAGCAGCCGGGGACAGCAAGAGACCCAGTACTTC.

This sequence joins TRBV7-7 and TRBJ2-1; possibly TRBD2 for D (5 bases). The germline V gene has CDR1 SSHAT and CDR2 FNYEAQ (reference sequence). Trimming took 5 bases from V and 6 from J, leaving 11 bases between them. This CDR3 is 13 amino acids long. In DNA, the CDR3 is TGTGCCAGCAGCCCAGCACTAGGCAATGAGCAGTTCTTC. Its translation: CASSPALGNEQFF.

This sequence joins TRBV15 and TRBJ1-2; no definite D call. The CDR3 is 15 residues long. Trimming removed 0 bases from V and 5 bases from J, with 13 bases in between. CDR1 and CDR2 (germline): LNHNV, YYDKDF (reference sequence). The CDR3 coding sequence is TGTGCCACCAGCAGAGATCTGGTGTCGACTTATGGCTACACCTTC. Amino acids: CATSRDLVSTYGYTF. The full variable domain, completed using reference TRBV15 and TRBJ1-2, is DAMVIQNPRYQVTQFGKPVTLSCSQTLNHNVMYWYQQKSSQAPKLLFHYYDKDFNNEADTPDNFQSRRPNTSFCFLDIRSPGLGDTAMYLCATSRDLVSTYGYTFGSGTRLTVV.

The chain links TRBV7-9 to TRBJ2-7; TRBD2 aligns across 8 bases. The CDR3 totals 15 residues. V shed 10 bases and J 2 bases; nucleotides not matched to a gene: 13. The V gene's germline CDR1 is SEHNR and CDR2 FQNEAQ (reference sequence). The CDR3 sequence is CATQRGPGGTYEQYF. As DNA, the CDR3 is TGTGCCACCCAGCGGGGGCCCGGGGGTACCTACGAGCAGTACTTC.

The chain recombines TRBV19 with TRBJ2-7; 8 positions match TRBD1. J gave up 5 bases and V 2 bases, and 5 bases lay outside the gene matches. Germline V gene data show CDR1 as LNHDA and CDR2 as SQIVND (reference sequence). This CDR3 is built from 14 residues. The CDR3 protein is CASSIRGTGNEQYF. CDR3 nucleotides: TGTGCCAGTAGTATAAGGGGGACAGGAAACGAGCAGTACTTC.

For this clone: One end of the junction fails to match germline, which may point to a read error. In DNA form, the CDR3 reads TGCGCCAGCCGCTTACTAGGGGAGGCTAATGAAAAACTGTTTTTT. Translated: CASRLLGEANEKLFF. The rearrangement links TRBV5-1 to TRBJ1-4; the D gene is possibly TRBD1 (5 bases). Germline V CDR1 and CDR2: SGHRS, YFSETQ. This CDR3 contains 15 residues.

The genes are TRBV5-1 and TRBJ2-7; the match to TRBD1 covers 8 bases. Trimming removed 4 bases from V and 2 bases from J; junction bases left unmatched: 5. CDR1 SGHRS and CDR2 YFSETQ come from the germline V gene. CDR3 size: 14 residues. CDR3 nucleotide sequence: TGCGCCAGCAGCGCCCAGGGGGCGGCCTACGAGCAGTACTTC. It yields the protein CASSAQGAAYEQYF.

V and J are TRBV5-5 and TRBJ1-2; D is unclear. The CDR3 covers 14 residues. The V gene lost 4 bases and the J gene lost 0 bases, with 10 bases spanning the gap. The V gene's germline CDR1 is SGHKS and CDR2 YYEKEE (reference sequence). CDR3 residues: CASSLGETNYGYTF. The CDR3 DNA is TGTGCCAGCAGCCTTGGGGAGACTAACTATGGCTACACCTTC.

The chain couples TRBV7-3 to TRBJ2-1; D is possibly TRBD2 (7 bases). Deletions cut 2 bases from V and 4 bases from J, with 12 bases between. Looked up from germline, CDR1 is SGHTA and CDR2 is FQGTGA. The CDR3 is 15 residues long. The CDR3 protein is CASSLSGGPYNEQFF. The CDR3 nucleotides read TGTGCCAGCAGCTTATCGGGGGGCCCGTACAATGAGCAGTTCTTC.

Worth noting for this clone: Other DNA sequences in the same sample also yield this CDR3. The chain is built from TRBV10-3 and TRBJ2-7; 7 nucleotides agree with TRBD1. This CDR3 is built from 12 residues. Germline lookup yields CDR1 ENHRY and CDR2 SYGVKD. Trimming took 11 bases from V and 4 from J; bases not matched to a gene: 8. This chain's CDR3 is CAATGQSYEQYF. The CDR3 nucleotides read TGTGCCGCGACGGGACAGTCGTACGAGCAGTACTTC.